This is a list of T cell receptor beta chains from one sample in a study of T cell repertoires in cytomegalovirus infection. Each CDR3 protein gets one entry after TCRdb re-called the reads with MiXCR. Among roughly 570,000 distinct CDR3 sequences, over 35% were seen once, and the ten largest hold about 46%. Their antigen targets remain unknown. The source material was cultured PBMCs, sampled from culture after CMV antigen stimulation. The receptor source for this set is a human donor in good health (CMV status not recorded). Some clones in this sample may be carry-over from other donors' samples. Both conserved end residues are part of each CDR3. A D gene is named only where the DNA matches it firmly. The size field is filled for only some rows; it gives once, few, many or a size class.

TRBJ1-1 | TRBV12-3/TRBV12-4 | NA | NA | TGTGCCAGCAGAAGGGCAGGCGAAGCTTTCTTT | CASRRAGEAFF
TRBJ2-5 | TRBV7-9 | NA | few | TGTGCCAGCAGCTCTACACGGGGTGGATTTCCAGAGACCCAGTACTTC | CASSSTRGGFPETQYF
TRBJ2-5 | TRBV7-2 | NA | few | TGTGCCAGCAGCCCCCCATCGACCAGGGAGACCCAGTACTTC | CASSPPSTRETQYF
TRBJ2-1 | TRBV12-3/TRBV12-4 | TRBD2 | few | TGTGCCAGCAGTCGGAACAGCGGGAGTTACAATGAGCAGTTCTTC | CASSRNSGSYNEQFF
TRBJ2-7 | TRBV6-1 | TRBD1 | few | TGTGCCAGCAGCTGGGACAGGGCAAAATCCTACTACGAGCAGTACTTC | CASSWDRAKSYYEQYF
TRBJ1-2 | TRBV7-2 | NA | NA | TGTGCCAGCAGCTCTGGACGGAACTATGGCTACACCTTC | CASSSGRNYGYTF
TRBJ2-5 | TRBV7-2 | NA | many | TGTGCCAGCAGCTTACGCGGGCCCTCTGACACCCAGTACTTC | CASSLRGPSDTQYF
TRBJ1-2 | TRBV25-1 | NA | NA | TGTGCCAGCAGTGAATATCGGGGGGATCATGGCTACACCTTC | CASSEYRGDHGYTF
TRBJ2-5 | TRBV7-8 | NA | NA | TGTGCCCAGGCGGCTATACAAGAGACCCAGTACTTC | CAQAAIQETQYF
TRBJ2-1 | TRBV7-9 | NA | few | TGTGCCAGCAGCTCCAACTTATACAATGAGCAGTTCTTC | CASSSNLYNEQFF
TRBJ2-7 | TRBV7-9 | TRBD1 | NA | TGTGCCAGCAGCTTAATCCGGGGACAGGGCTCCTACGAGCAGTACTTC | CASSLIRGQGSYEQYF
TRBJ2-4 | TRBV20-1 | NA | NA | TGCAGTGCTAGAGATCCGAACGACGGGGCCAAAAACATTCAGTACTTC | CSARDPNDGAKNIQYF
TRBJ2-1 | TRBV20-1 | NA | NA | TGCAGTGCTAGTGGGACCAGGGGAGCAAACAGTGAGCAGTTCTTC | CSASGTRGANSEQFF
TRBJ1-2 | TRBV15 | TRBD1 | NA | TGTGCCACCAGCATCCGGGACAGGGGCTTCTATGGCTACACCTTC | CATSIRDRGFYGYTF
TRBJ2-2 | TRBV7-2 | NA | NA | TGTGCCAGCAGCTTGGTCGCGGGATTCACCGGGGAGCTGTTTTTT | CASSLVAGFTGELFF
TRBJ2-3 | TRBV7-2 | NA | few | TGTGCCAGCAGCTCGAATTGGTGGGGTCTGCTGGGGGGAAGGCCCACAGATACGCAGTATTTT | CASSSNWWGLLGGRPTDTQYF
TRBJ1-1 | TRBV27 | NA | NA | TGTGCCAGCAGTCCGCCAGTGGGGGGTGAAGCTTTCTTT | CASSPPVGGEAFF
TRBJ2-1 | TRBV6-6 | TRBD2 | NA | TGTGCCAGCGCGGGACTAGCGGGGGTCTGGGATGAGCAGTTCTTC | CASAGLAGVWDEQFF
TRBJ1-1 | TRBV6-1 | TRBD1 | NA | TGTGCCAGCGGCGCATACCGGACAGGGGGAACTGAAGCTTTCTTT | CASGAYRTGGTEAFF
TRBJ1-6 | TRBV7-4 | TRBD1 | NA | TGTGCCAGCAGCTCCCCCGCGGGTCAGGGGGCTTCTTATGTGTTTAATTCACCCCTCCACTTT | CASSSPAGQGASYVFNSPLHF
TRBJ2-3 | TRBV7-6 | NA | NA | TGTGCCAGCAGCCCGGGGACCCAAGCCGGAGCAACAGATACGCAGTATTTT | CASSPGTQAGATDTQYF
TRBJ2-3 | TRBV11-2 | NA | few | TGTGCCAGCAGCGCAGGCCCAGATACGCAGTATTTT | CASSAGPDTQYF
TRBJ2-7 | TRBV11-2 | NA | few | TGTGCCAGCAGTCCAGCGTTAGGGCCCCGATACGAGCAGTACTTC | CASSPALGPRYEQYF
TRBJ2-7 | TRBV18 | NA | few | TGTGCCAGCACAAACAGGGCGGATTACGAGCAGTACTTC | CASTNRADYEQYF
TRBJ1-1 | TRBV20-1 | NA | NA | TGCAGTGCTAGAGATAGGGGCGGGATGAACACTGAAGCTTTCTTT | CSARDRGGMNTEAFF
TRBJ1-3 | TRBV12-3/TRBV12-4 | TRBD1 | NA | TGTGCCAGCACTGAACAGGGGTATGACACCATATATTTT | CASTEQGYDTIYF
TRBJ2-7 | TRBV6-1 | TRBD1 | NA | TGTGCCATCTCCGGGACAGGGGGAACTCTTGAGCAGTACTTC | CAISGTGGTLEQYF
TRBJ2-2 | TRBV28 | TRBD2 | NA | TGTGCCAGCAGTCGTCTAGCGGGGCGCACCGGGGAGCTGTTTTTT | CASSRLAGRTGELFF
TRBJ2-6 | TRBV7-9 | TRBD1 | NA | TGTGCCAGCAGCGCGGGACAGGGGGACTCTGGGGCCAACGTCCTGACTTTC | CASSAGQGDSGANVLTF
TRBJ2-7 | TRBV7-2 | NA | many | TGTGCCAGCAGCGACCCCTACGAGCAGTACTTC | CASSDPYEQYF
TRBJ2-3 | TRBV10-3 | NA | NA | TGTGCCATCAGTGAGCGGGGCTCCAGCACAGATACGCAGTATTTT | CAISERGSSTDTQYF
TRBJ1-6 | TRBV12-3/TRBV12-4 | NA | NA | TGTGCCAGCAAGCCAACAGGGTTGGAATCACCCCTCCACTTT | CASKPTGLESPLHF
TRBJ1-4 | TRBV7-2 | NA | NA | TGTGCCAGCAGCTTAAGGAGGGCTGAAAAACTGTTTTTT | CASSLRRAEKLFF